This T cell receptor beta chain was captured by sequencing in a study of T cell responses to AZD1222 COVID-19 vaccine. The repertoire was sequenced with immunoSEQ multiplex PCR; TCRdb's copy has only in-frame clones and lacks some. Of 150,000 to 200,000 clones in the sample, under 95% are singletons; the top ten hold under 6%. The TCR originated in an adult who received the AZD1222 COVID-19 vaccine. Source: peripheral blood, taken 28 days after the second AZD1222 dose.

As DNA, the CDR3 is TGTGCCAGCAGCTTAGCCCGGTATACTAATGAAAAACTGTTTTTT. It translates to CASSLARYTNEKLFF. This chain joins TRBV7-9 and TRBJ1-4; D is uncertain. The CDR3 length is 15 residues. Trimming took off 0 bases at V and 2 bases at J, with 7 bases between the two ends. Germline-derived CDR1 and CDR2 are SEHNR and FQNEAQ (reference sequence). The full variable domain, completed using reference TRBV7-9 and TRBJ1-4, is DTGVSQNPRHKITKRGQNVTFRCDPISEHNRLYWYRQTLGQGPEFLTYFQNEAQLEKSRLLSDRFSAERPKGSFSTLEIQRTEQGDSAMYLCASSLARYTNEKLFFGSGTQLSVL.